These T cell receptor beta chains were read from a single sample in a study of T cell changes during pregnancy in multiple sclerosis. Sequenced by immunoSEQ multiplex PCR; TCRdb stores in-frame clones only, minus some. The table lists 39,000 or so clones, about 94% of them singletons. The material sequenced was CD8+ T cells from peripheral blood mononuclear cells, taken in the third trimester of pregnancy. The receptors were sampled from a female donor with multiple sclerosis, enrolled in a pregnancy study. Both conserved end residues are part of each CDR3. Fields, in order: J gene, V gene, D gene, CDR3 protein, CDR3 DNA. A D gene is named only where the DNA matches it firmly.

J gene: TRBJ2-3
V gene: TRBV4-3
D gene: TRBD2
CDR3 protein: CASSQEFSGRAPDTQYF
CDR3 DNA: TGCGCCAGCAGCCAAGAATTTAGCGGGAGGGCCCCAGATACGCAGTATTTT

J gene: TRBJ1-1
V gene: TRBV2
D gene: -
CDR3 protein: CASHKTQGMNTEAFF
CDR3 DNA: TGTGCCAGCCACAAAACCCAGGGTATGAACACTGAAGCTTTCTTT

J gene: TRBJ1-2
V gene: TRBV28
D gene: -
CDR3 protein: CASSYRQVRYHGYTF
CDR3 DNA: TGTGCCAGCAGTTATCGGCAGGTACGCTATCATGGCTACACCTTC

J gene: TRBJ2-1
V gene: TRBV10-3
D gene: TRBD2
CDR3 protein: CAISAGTSSYNEQFF
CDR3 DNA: TGTGCCATCAGCGCCGGGACTAGCAGTTACAATGAGCAGTTCTTC

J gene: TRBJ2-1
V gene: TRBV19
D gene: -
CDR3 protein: CASSGSGDEQFF
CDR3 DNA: TGTGCCAGTAGTGGATCAGGGGATGAGCAGTTCTTC

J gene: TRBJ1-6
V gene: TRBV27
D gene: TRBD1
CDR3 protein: CASSRGLGPLHF
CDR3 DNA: TGTGCCAGCAGCAGGGGGCTGGGGCCCCTCCACTTT

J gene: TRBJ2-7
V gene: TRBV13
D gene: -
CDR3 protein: CASSYRFLGGIFYEQYF
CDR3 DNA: TGTGCCAGCAGCTACCGCTTTTTGGGCGGGATCTTCTACGAGCAGTACTTC

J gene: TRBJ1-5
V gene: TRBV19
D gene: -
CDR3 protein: CASSPFSGGNQPQHF
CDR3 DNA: TGTGCCAGTAGTCCCTTTTCGGGGGGCAATCAGCCCCAGCATTTT

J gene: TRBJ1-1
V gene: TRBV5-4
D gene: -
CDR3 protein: CASSFRGNTEAFF
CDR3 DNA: TGTGCCAGCAGCTTTCGGGGGAACACTGAAGCTTTCTTT

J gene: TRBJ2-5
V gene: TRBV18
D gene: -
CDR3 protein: CASSPLQQGQETQYF
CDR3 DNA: TGTGCCAGCTCACCCCTCCAACAGGGCCAAGAGACCCAGTACTTC